This T cell receptor (beta chain) was profiled in a study of T cells in Graves' hyperthyroidism and ophthalmopathy. This CDR3 contains 14 residues. Germline V gene lookup returns CDR1 KGHDR and CDR2 SFDVKD. V shed 4 bases, J shed 8 bases, and the junction held 9 bases outside the gene matches. Findings of the study overall: Among thyroid clonotypes expanded above 0.001, most also appeared in blood.

Exclusion criteria comprised uncontrolled infection, other autoimmune disease, pregnancy or lactation. Clinical symptoms, serum thyroxine and TRAb, thyroid ultrasound and orbital computed tomography were used for the diagnoses. What was amplified from RNA transcripts were TCR beta CDR3 regions. HTBI primers were employed in a first-round RT-PCR of the TCR CDR3. TCRdb processed the multiplex PCR reads anew with MiXCR; each CDR3 protein has one entry. Of about 660,000 distinct CDR3 sequences detected, roughly 46% appear once; the ten largest clones hold less than 8.5%. This clonotype has just a few counts. Antigen unknown.

The clonotype comes from an adult man with Graves' disease, either hyperthyroidism or ophthalmopathy (not recorded which). This rearrangement joins TRBV24-1 to TRBJ1-2; TRBD1 agrees at 7 bases. The sequenced sample was peripheral blood or thyroid tissue (not recorded which). CDR3 protein: CATSDPTGIGGYTF. The CDR3 DNA is TGTGCCACCAGTGACCCGACAGGGATAGGGGGCTACACCTTC.